Presented here are 29 T cell receptor beta chains from one specimen sequenced in a study of blood T cells in healthy people across ages (dated by TCRdb to 2015 to 2017). Preparation of the library involved 5' RACE. The sequencer was an Illumina HiSeq 2500. The second PCR ran for roughly 7 to 12 cycles and used a J-beta primer mix along with a sample-barcoded 5' primer. In-frame beta chains were kept once TCRdb had trimmed the public reads at Q25 with fastp and called clones with MiXCR. Rows matching on CDR3 protein sequence are summarized as one entry with the most common DNA and genes. Here the sample has about 290,000 distinct CDR3 sequences; 25% to 30% occur a single time. The ten largest clones take up approximately 29% of the sample. The specimen was blood. The receptors derive from a woman in her 70s in good health.

This clonotype was observed many times. The CDR3 region is CASSQGGGSGETQYF. CDR3 nucleotides: TGCGCCAGCAGCCAAGGCGGGGGTTCGGGAGAGACCCAGTACTTC. The chain links TRBV4-1 to TRBJ2-5, with 7 bases fitting TRBD2. Trimming cost V 1 base and J 4 bases; bases outside gene matches: 6. The germline V gene encodes CDR1 MGHRA and CDR2 YSYEKL. CDR3 length equals 15 residues.

This chain uses TRBV7-2 with TRBJ2-7; D is unclear. The J call may be faulty, since TRBJ2-1 better matches the DNA end. The CDR3 runs 12 residues. Germline-derived CDR1 and CDR2 are SGHTA and FQGNSA. The DNA for the CDR3 is TGTGCCAGCAGCTTAGTAAACCATGAGCAGTTCTTC. This sequence encodes CASSLVNHEQFF.

The chain couples TRBV10-2 to TRBJ2-1; TRBD2 matches at 13 bases. V was clipped by 6 bases and J by 7 bases; unmatched bases: 9. The germline V gene has CDR1 WSHSY and CDR2 SAAADI. The CDR3 loop spans 16 amino acids. Here the CDR3 DNA reads TGCGCCAGCAGGCGGACTAGCGGGAGTTCTTCGAATGAGCAGTTCTTC. Its protein is CASRRTSGSSSNEQFF.

The V gene is TRBV5-1, the J gene TRBJ2-7; D gene ambiguous. This CDR3 region has 13 residues. V was trimmed by 1 base and J by 3 bases, leaving 8 bases between them. Germline V gene data show CDR1 as SGHRS and CDR2 as YFSETQ. The CDR3, as DNA: TGCGCCAGCAGCTTGTCACCGGACTACGAGCAGTACTTC. Its protein is CASSLSPDYEQYF.

This clonotype was observed a handful of times. This chain uses TRBV7-3 with TRBJ2-5; 13 bases are a match to TRBD2. The end of the DNA fits TRBJ2-1 better, so the J call may be wrong. Germline CDR1 reads SGHTA; CDR2 reads FQGTGA. The length of the CDR3 is 15 residues. The CDR3 spells CASSLVRTSGSEQFF. DNA of the CDR3: TGTGCCAGCAGCTTAGTAAGGACTAGCGGGAGCGAGCAGTTCTTC.

This sequence joins TRBV7-9 and TRBJ2-5, with TRBD1 matching 8 bases. V gave up 5 bases and J gave up 3 bases; unmatched junction bases: 5. CDR3 length equals 14 residues. Germline loops: CDR1 SEHNR, CDR2 FQNEAQ (reference sequence). The CDR3 region has the DNA TGTGCCAGCAGCAATAGGGGACAGGAAGAGACCCAGTACTTC. The encoded protein is CASSNRGQEETQYF. Together with reference TRBV7-9 and TRBJ2-5, the CDR3 gives the full variable domain: DTGVSQNPRHKITKRGQNVTFRCDPISEHNRLYWYRQTLGQGPEFLTYFQNEAQLEKSRLLSDRFSAERPKGSFSTLEIQRTEQGDSAMYLCASSNRGQEETQYFGPGTRLLVL.

This clonotype was seen a few times. Its ends do not fully match the called genes, so a read error is possible. The chain has TRBV7-2 and TRBJ2-5, with D tentatively TRBD2 (5 bases). Germline CDR1 and CDR2: SGHTA and FQGNSA. CDR3 length: 13 amino acids. The CDR3 DNA follows: TGTGCCGGCAGCTTAGCGCTAACGGAGACCCAGTACTTC. This translates into CAGSLALTETQYF.

The chain uses TRBV12-3 or TRBV12-4 and TRBJ1-3; D is uncertain. V was clipped by 4 bases and J by 7 bases, with 14 bases between them. The CDR3 extends over 14 amino acids. The CDR3: CASSSGVYQNTIYF. The CDR3 DNA sequence: TGTGCCAGCAGTTCCGGAGTGTACCAGAACACCATATATTTT.

Only a few counts were recorded for this clonotype. The CDR3 ends on some other residue instead of the conserved phenylalanine or tryptophan, so this is likely a read error. The chain is built from TRBV7-2 and TRBJ1-1; D perhaps matches TRBD1 (5 bases). The CDR3 covers 18 residues. The V and J ends lost 4 bases and 0 bases respectively, with 21 bases between them. Germline loops: CDR1 SGHTA, CDR2 FQGNSA. The CDR3 DNA follows: TGTGCCAGCAGCTCACTCATTTCGGTGTGGGGGTTGAACACTGAAGCTTTCCTT. It translates to CASSSLISVWGLNTEAFL.

This clonotype showed up just a few times. The J gene is TRBJ2-7, the V gene TRBV5-1; tentatively, D is TRBD1 (7 bases). CDR3 size: 14 residues. Germline CDR1 reads SGHRS; CDR2 reads YFSETQ. V was shortened by 4 bases and J by 3 bases, with 14 bases between the two germline ends. The CDR3 loop is CASSQGGGNYEQYF. The CDR3 DNA reads as TGCGCCAGCAGCCAAGGGGGCGGGAACTACGAGCAGTACTTC.

Concerning this clonotype: A read error may explain this, as a much larger clone is one base away. The chain combines TRBV6-6 with TRBJ2-5; D might be TRBD2 (5 bases). The CDR3 sequence is 14 residues long. The V gene's germline CDR1 is MNHNY and CDR2 SVGAGI (reference sequence). Written as DNA, the CDR3 is TGTGCCTGCAGTTACTTTGGAGGCCAAGAGACCCAGTACTTC. Its translation is CACSYFGGQETQYF.

The chain links TRBV11-2 to TRBJ2-1, with D perhaps given as TRBD1 or TRBD2 (5 bases each). The CDR3 extends over 15 amino acids. Trimming cost V 5 bases and J 6 bases, with 17 bases left between them. Germline CDR1 and CDR2: SGHAT and FQNNGV. CDR3 sequence: CASSLLGVRGNEQFF. CDR3 in DNA: TGTGCCAGCAGCCTTCTGGGGGTACGGGGCAATGAGCAGTTCTTC.

V and J are TRBV4-2 and TRBJ2-5, with 15 bases identical to TRBD2. Germline V lookup: CDR1 LGHNA, CDR2 YNFKEQ. Unmatched junction bases numbered 5, after V lost 2 bases and J lost 4 bases. The CDR3 has 17 amino acids. CDR3 protein: CASSQPGLAGGIETQYF. Here the CDR3 DNA reads TGTGCCAGCAGCCAACCGGGACTAGCGGGAGGTATAGAGACCCAGTACTTC.

The CDR3 sequence: CASSLYRGRGDTEAFF. The CDR3 DNA is TGTGCCAGCAGTTTATACCGGGGACGAGGTGACACTGAAGCTTTCTTT. The rearrangement uses TRBV28 and TRBJ1-1; weak D call: TRBD1 (5 bases). Germline-derived CDR1 and CDR2 are MDHEN and SYDVKM. This CDR3 has 16 amino acids. Trimming took off 1 base at V and 3 bases at J, with 15 bases between the two ends.

The V and J genes are TRBV5-1 and TRBJ1-1; weak D call: TRBD1 (5 bases). Germline V gene lookup returns CDR1 SGHRS and CDR2 YFSETQ. The CDR3 runs 14 residues. Trimming took off 5 bases at V and 7 bases at J, with 18 bases between the two ends. This CDR3 is CASRTGTGGNEAFF. The CDR3 DNA sequence: TGCGCCAGCAGGACCGGGACGGGAGGAAATGAAGCTTTCTTT.

This clonotype was seen a handful of times. The CDR3: CSAPNTLAGVADTQYF. The DNA for the CDR3 is TGCAGTGCTCCAAACACACTAGCGGGAGTAGCAGATACGCAGTATTTT. This rearrangement joins TRBV20-1 to TRBJ2-3, with 11 bases lining up with TRBD2. Per germline, CDR1 DFQATT and CDR2 SNEGSKA (reference sequence). There are 16 residues in the CDR3. The V gene end was trimmed by 5 bases and the J gene end by 4 bases; junction bases not matched to a gene: 11.

This clonotype was recorded a few times. J is TRBJ2-4 and V is TRBV4-1; D unclear. The CDR3 contains 15 residues. The germline V gene has CDR1 MGHRA and CDR2 YSYEKL. The germline V and J ends were trimmed by 1 base and 5 bases, with 12 bases remaining between them. CDR3 sequence reads: CASSQGPGPQNIQYF. CDR3 DNA: TGCGCCAGCAGCCAAGGACCCGGCCCCCAAAACATTCAGTACTTC.

The V call is TRBV12-3 or TRBV12-4, the J call TRBJ2-3; no reliable D call. V was cut by 3 bases and J by 4 bases, with 8 bases left in between. This CDR3 contains 13 residues. The CDR3 is CASSFVDADTQYF. CDR3 nucleotide sequence: TGTGCCAGCAGTTTTGTGGATGCAGATACGCAGTATTTT.

V and J are TRBV7-9 and TRBJ2-5; no firm D call. Trimming pared 0 bases from V and 5 bases from J, leaving 10 bases between. The CDR3 loop spans 14 amino acids. Germline loops: CDR1 SEHNR, CDR2 FQNEAQ (reference sequence). The CDR3 reads CASSLARDEETQYF. DNA of the CDR3: TGTGCCAGCAGCTTAGCGAGAGACGAGGAGACCCAGTACTTC.

The genes are TRBV3-1 and TRBJ2-4; 7 positions match TRBD2. CDR1 is LGHDT, CDR2 YNNKEL, per germline (reference sequence). There are 16 residues in the CDR3. V was clipped by 2 bases and J by 0 bases; unmatched bases: 4. CDR3 DNA: TGTGCCAGCAGCCAAAGGGGAGGGGTAGCCAAAAACATTCAGTACTTC. It translates to CASSQRGGVAKNIQYF. Complete variable domain (other parts from reference TRBV3-1 and TRBJ2-4): DTAVSQTPKYLVTQMGNDKSIKCEQNLGHDTMYWYKQDSKKFLKIMFSYNNKELIINETVPNRFSPKSPDKAHLNLHINSLELGDSAVYFCASSQRGGVAKNIQYFGAGTRLSVL.

Only a few counts were recorded for this clonotype. The chain couples TRBV3-1 to TRBJ2-5; 11 bases map to TRBD2. Germline V gives CDR1 LGHDT, CDR2 YNNKEL (reference sequence). The V and J ends lost 6 bases and 2 bases, in that order; junction bases with no gene match: 5. The CDR3 is 15 residues long. The DNA of the CDR3 is TGTGCCAGCAGTCTAGCGGGAGGATGGCAAGAGACCCAGTACTTC. It encodes CASSLAGGWQETQYF.

This chain connects TRBV20-1 to TRBJ2-1; 11 bases match TRBD2. J lost 6 bases, V lost 4 bases, and 5 bases had no gene match. This CDR3 region has 14 residues. Germline V CDR1 and CDR2: DFQATT, SNEGSKA (reference sequence). The CDR3: CSAISGRAVNEQFF. Written as DNA, the CDR3 is TGCAGTGCTATTAGCGGGAGGGCCGTCAATGAGCAGTTCTTC.

The chain is built from TRBV6-1 and TRBJ1-1, with 8 nucleotides matching TRBD1. The ends lost 6 bases at V and 12 bases at J; junction bases unmatched: 3. Germline assignment: CDR1 MNHNS and CDR2 SASEGT. The CDR3 runs to 10 residues. The CDR3 loop reads CASRDRATFF. The CDR3 nucleotides read TGTGCCAGCAGGGACAGGGCAACTTTCTTT.

V gene TRBV7-2 combines with J gene TRBJ1-6; D perhaps matches TRBD1 (5 bases). Germline loops: CDR1 SGHTA, CDR2 FQGNSA. V was clipped by 2 bases and J by 1 base, with 15 bases between them. This CDR3 spans 18 amino acids. The CDR3 nucleotides read TGTGCCAGCAGCTTAACGACGAGGGGAAATTCCTATAATTCACCCCTCCACTTT. As protein: CASSLTTRGNSYNSPLHF.

The chain is built from TRBV20-1 and TRBJ1-4; 10 nucleotides line up with TRBD1. Germline lookup yields CDR1 DFQATT and CDR2 SNEGSKA (reference sequence). The CDR3 spans 14 residues. The ends lost 3 bases at V and 13 bases at J; junction bases unmatched: 11. CDR3 sequence (DNA): TGCAGTGCTAGGGTGGGGACAGGGGAAGGAAGACTGTTTTTT. Amino acid sequence: CSARVGTGEGRLFF.

This clonotype was seen a few times. The CDR3 DNA reads as TGTGCCAGCAGTTCCCAAGGGGGCAGGCGCCATGGCTACACCTTC. This translates into CASSSQGGRRHGYTF. V and J are TRBV6-5 and TRBJ1-2; 7 positions match TRBD1. V lost 4 bases to trimming and J lost 6 bases; unmatched junction nucleotides: 11. The CDR3 loop spans 15 amino acids. Germline assignment: CDR1 MNHEY and CDR2 SVGAGI.

This chain joins TRBV24-1 and TRBJ2-1, with TRBD2 as a possible D gene (6 bases). This CDR3 has 15 amino acids. Germline V gene data show CDR1 as KGHDR and CDR2 as SFDVKD. Deletions cut 3 bases from V and 6 bases from J, with 14 bases between. CDR3 nucleotide sequence: TGTGCCACCAGTGATACATTGCGGGGTTCCAATGAGCAGTTCTTC. It encodes CATSDTLRGSNEQFF.

The chain couples TRBV5-1 to TRBJ2-5; a weak D match, TRBD1 (5 bases). The J call may be faulty, since TRBJ2-7 better matches the DNA end. CDR1 and CDR2 (germline): SGHRS, YFSETQ. CDR3 length: 13 residues. CDR3 DNA: TGCGCCAGCAGCACCCAGGGAATCTCCGAGCAGTACTTC. It translates to CASSTQGISEQYF.

This clonotype was seen a handful of times. The chain combines TRBV6-5 with TRBJ1-1; 9 positions agree with TRBD1. This CDR3 has 15 residues. The V gene end was trimmed by 4 bases and the J gene end by 5 bases; junction bases not matched to a gene: 8. Germline assignment: CDR1 MNHEY and CDR2 SVGAGI. CDR3 bases: TGTGCCAGCAGTTCCTCCGGGACAGGGAGGACTGAAGCTTTCTTT. Encoded protein: CASSSSGTGRTEAFF.